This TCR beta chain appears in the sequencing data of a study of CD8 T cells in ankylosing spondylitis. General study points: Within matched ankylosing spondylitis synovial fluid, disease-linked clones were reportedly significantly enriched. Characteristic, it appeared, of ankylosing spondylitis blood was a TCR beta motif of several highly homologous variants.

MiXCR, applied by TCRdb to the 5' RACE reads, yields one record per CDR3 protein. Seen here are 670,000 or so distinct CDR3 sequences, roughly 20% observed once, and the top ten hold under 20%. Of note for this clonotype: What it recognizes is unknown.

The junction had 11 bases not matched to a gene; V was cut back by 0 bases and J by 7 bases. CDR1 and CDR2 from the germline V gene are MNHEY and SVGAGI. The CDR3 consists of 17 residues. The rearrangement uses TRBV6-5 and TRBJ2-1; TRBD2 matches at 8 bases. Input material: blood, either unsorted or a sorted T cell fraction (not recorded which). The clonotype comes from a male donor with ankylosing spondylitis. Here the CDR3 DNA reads TGTGCCAGCAGTTACTCGAGGGGTAGCGGGGAACGTAATGAGCAGTTCTTC. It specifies CASSYSRGSGERNEQFF.